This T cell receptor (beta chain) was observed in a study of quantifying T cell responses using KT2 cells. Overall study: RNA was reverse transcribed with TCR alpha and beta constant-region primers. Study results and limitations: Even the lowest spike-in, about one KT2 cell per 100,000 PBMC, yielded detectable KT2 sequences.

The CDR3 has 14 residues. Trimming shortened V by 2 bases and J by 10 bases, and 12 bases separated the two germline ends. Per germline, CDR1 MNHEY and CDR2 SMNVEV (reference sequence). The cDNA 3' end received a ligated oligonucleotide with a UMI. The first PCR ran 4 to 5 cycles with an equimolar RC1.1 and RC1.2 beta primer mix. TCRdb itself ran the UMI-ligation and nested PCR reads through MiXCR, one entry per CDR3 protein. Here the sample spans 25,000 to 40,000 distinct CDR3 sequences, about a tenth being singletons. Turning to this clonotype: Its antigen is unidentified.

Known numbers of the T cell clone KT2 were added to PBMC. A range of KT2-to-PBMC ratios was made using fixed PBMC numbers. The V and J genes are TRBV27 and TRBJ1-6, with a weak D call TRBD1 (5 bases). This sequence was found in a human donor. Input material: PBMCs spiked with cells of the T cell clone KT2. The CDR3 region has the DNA TGTGCCAGCAGTTTAAGGCAGGGAGGATCACCCCTCCACTTT. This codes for CASSLRQGGSPLHF.